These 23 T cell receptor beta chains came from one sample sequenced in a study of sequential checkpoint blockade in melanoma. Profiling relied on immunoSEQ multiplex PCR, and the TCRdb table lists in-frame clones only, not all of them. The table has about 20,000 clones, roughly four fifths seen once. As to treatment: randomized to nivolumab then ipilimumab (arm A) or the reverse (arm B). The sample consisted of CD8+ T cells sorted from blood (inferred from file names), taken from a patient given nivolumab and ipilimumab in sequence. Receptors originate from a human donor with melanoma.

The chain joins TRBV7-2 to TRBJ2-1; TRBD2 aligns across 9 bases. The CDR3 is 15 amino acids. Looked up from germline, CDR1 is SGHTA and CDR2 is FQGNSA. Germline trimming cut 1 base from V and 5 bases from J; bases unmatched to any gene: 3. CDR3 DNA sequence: TGTGCCAGCAGCTTAGGACTAGCGGTAAACAATGAGCAGTTCTTC. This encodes CASSLGLAVNNEQFF.

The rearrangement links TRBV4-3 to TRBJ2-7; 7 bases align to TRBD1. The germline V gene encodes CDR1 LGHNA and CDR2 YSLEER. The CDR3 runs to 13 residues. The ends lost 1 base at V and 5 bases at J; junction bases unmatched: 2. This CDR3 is CASSQVDRDEQYF. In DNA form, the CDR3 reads TGCGCCAGCAGCCAAGTAGACAGGGACGAGCAGTACTTC.

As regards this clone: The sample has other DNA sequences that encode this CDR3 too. CDR3 loop: CASSPVSWNTEAFF. DNA of the CDR3: TGTGCCAGCAGTCCTGTGTCCTGGAACACTGAAGCTTTCTTT. The chain has TRBV28 and TRBJ1-1; unclear D gene. Germline values: CDR1 MDHEN, CDR2 SYDVKM. The CDR3 length is 14 residues. V lost 5 bases, J lost 1 base, and 11 bases lay in between.

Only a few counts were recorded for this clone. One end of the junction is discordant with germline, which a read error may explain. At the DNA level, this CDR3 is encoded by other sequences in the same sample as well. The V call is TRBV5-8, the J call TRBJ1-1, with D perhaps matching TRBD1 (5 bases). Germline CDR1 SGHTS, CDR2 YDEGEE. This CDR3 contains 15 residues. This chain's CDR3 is CASSQDSGGNTEAFF. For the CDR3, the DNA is TGCGCCAGCAGCCAAGATAGCGGGGGGAACACTGAAGCTTTCTTT.

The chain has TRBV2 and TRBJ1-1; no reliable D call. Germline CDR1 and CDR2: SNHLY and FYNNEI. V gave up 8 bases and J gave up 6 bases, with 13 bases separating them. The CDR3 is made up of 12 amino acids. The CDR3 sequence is CASGRETSEAFF. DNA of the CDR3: TGTGCCAGCGGGAGGGAGACATCTGAAGCTTTCTTT.

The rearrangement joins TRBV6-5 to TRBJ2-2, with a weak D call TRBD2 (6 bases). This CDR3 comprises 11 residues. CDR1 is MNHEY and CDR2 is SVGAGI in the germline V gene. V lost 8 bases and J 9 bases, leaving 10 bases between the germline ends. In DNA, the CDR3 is TGTGCCAGCGGGAGGTTAAGGGAGCTGTTTTTT. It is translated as CASGRLRELFF.

Written as DNA, the CDR3 is TGTGCCAGCGGACCGGGGGGTTTAAACACCATATATTTT. As protein: CASGPGGLNTIYF. This chain uses TRBV25-1 with TRBJ1-3, with D possibly matching TRBD1 (5 bases). The ends were cut back, 8 bases at V and 6 bases at J, with 14 bases in the middle. In germline, CDR1 is MGHDK, CDR2 SYGVNS. The CDR3 length is 13 residues.

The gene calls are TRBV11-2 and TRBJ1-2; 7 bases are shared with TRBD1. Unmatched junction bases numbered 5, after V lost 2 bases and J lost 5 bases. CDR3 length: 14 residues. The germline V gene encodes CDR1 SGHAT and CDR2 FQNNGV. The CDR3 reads CASSLSGGTYGYTF. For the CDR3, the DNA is TGTGCCAGCAGCTTATCAGGGGGGACATATGGCTACACCTTC.

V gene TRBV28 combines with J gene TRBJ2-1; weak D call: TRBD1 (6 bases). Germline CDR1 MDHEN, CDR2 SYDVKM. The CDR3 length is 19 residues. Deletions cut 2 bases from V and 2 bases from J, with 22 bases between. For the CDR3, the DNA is TGTGCCAGCAGTTTACCGGAACAGGGTCGAACTTCCACCTACAATGAGCAGTTCTTC. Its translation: CASSLPEQGRTSTYNEQFF.

The CDR3 DNA sequence: TGTGCCAGCAGTTTATTCAGGGGAAACACCGGGGAGCTGTTTTTT. Its translation is CASSLFRGNTGELFF. The chain recombines TRBV27 with TRBJ2-2, with D perhaps matching TRBD1 (6 bases). This CDR3 has 15 amino acids. Germline CDR1 and CDR2: MNHEY and SMNVEV (reference sequence). Trimming took off 1 base at V and 2 bases at J, with 8 bases between the two ends.

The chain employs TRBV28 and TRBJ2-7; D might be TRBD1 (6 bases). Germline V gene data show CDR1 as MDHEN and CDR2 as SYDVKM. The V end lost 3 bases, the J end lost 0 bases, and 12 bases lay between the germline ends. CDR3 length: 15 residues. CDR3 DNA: TGTGCCAGCAGTTTCGGGACATCCCTCTCCTACGAGCAGTACTTC. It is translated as CASSFGTSLSYEQYF.

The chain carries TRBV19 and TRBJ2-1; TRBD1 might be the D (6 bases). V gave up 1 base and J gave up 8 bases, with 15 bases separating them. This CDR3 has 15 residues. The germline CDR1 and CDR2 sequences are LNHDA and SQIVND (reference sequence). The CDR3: CASSIGVSEGDEQFF. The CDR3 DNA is TGTGCCAGTAGTATAGGAGTTAGTGAGGGGGATGAGCAGTTCTTC.

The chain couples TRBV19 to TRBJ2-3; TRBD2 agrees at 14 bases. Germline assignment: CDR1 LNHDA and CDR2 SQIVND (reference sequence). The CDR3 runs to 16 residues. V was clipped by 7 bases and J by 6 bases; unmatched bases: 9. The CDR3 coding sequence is TGTGCCAGTACCCCGACTAGCGGGGGGGCCTTGGATACGCAGTATTTT. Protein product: CASTPTSGGALDTQYF. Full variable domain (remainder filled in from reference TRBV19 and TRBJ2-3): DGGITQSPKYLFRKEGQNVTLSCEQNLNHDAMYWYRQDPGQGLRLIYYSQIVNDFQKGDIAEGYSVSREKKESFPLTVTSAQKNPTAFYLCASTPTSGGALDTQYFGPGTRLTVL.

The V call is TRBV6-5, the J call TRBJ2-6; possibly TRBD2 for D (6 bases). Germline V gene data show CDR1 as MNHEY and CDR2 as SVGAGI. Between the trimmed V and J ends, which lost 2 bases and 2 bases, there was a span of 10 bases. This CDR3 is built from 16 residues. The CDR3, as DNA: TGTGCCAGCAGTTACGAATCGGGAGCTGGGGCCAACGTCCTGACTTTC. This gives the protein CASSYESGAGANVLTF.

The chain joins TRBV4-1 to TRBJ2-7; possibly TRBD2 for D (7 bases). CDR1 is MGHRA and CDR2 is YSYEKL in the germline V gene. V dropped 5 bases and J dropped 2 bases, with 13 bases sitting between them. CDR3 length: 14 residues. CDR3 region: CASSYGGGPYEQYF. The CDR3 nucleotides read TGCGCCAGCAGCTATGGCGGGGGCCCCTACGAGCAGTACTTC.

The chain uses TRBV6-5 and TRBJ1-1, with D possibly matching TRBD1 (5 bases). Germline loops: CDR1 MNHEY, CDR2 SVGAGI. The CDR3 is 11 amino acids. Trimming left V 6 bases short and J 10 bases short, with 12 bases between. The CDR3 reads CASRDSWVAFF. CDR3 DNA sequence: TGTGCCAGCAGAGACAGTTGGGTAGCTTTCTTT.

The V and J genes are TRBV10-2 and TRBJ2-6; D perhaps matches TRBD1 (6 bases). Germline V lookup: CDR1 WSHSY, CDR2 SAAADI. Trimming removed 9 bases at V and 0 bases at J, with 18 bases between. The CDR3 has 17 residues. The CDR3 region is CASQGYRANSGANVLTF. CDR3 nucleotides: TGCGCCAGTCAAGGGTACAGGGCAAACTCTGGGGCCAACGTCCTGACTTTC.

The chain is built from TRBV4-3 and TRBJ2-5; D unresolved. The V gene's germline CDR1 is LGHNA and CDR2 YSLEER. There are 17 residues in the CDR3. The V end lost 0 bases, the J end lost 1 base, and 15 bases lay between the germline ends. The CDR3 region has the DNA TGCGCCAGCAGCCAAGATCCCCCTACAGATACCCAAGAGACCCAGTACTTC. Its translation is CASSQDPPTDTQETQYF.

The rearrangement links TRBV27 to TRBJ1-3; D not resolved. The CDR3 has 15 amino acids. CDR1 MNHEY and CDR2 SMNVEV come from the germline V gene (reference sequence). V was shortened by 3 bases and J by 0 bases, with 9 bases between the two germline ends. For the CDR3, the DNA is TGTGCCAGCAGTTTGGGCCGTTCCTCTGGAAACACCATATATTTT. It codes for CASSLGRSSGNTIYF.

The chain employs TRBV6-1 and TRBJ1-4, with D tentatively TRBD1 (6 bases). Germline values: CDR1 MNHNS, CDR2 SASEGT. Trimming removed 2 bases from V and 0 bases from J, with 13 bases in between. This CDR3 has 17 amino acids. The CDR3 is CASSEFLKGATNEKLFF. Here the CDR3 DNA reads TGTGCCAGCAGTGAATTTTTAAAGGGGGCAACTAATGAAAAACTGTTTTTT.

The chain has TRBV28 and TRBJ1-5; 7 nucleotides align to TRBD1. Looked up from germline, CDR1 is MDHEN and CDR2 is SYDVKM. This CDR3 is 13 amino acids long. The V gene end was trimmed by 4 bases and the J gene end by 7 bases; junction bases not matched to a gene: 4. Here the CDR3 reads CASSSKGAQPQHF. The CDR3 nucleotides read TGTGCCAGCAGTTCCAAGGGGGCGCAGCCCCAGCATTTT.

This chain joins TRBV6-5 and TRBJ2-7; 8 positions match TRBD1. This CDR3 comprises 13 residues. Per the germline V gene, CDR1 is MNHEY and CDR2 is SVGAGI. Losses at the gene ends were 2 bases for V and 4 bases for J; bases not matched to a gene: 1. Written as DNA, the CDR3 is TGTGCCAGCAGTTACGACAGGGGTTACGAGCAGTACTTC. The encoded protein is CASSYDRGYEQYF.

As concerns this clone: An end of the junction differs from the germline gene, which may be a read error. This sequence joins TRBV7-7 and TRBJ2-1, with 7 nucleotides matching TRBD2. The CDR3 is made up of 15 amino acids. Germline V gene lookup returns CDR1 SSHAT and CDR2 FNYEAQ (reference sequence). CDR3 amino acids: CASSLELANYNEQFF. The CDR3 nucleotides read TGTGCTAGCAGCTTAGAACTAGCGAATTACAATGAGCAGTTCTTC.